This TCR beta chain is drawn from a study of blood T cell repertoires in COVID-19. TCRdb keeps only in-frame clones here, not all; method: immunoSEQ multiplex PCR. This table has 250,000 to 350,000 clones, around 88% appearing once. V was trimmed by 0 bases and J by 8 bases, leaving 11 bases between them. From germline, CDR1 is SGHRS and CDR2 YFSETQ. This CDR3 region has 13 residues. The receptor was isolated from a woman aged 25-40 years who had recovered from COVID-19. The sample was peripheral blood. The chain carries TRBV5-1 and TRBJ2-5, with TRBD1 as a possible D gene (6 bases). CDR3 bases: TGCGCCAGCAGCTTGGGGCAGGGGAGCACCCAGTACTTC. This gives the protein CASSLGQGSTQYF.